Following are 10 T cell receptor beta chains from one sample sequenced in a study of T cell repertoires and Cas9 in healthy adults. The assay was immunoSEQ multiplex PCR, and TCRdb's table has in-frame clones only and misses some. The table includes 11,000 to 15,000 clones, 80% to 90% detected once. The sequencing input was Tregs (CD4+, CD25+, CD127-, CD137-, CD154-) from PBMCs; culture status not recorded. The receptors were sampled from a human donor in good health.

This clone was found once. The chain uses TRBV7-7 and TRBJ2-7, with 10 positions matching TRBD1. The J segment lost 7 bases and the V segment lost 2 bases, leaving 8 bases of the junction unmatched. This CDR3 comprises 15 residues. From germline, CDR1 is SSHAT and CDR2 FNYEAQ (reference sequence). The CDR3 DNA follows: TGTGCCAGCAGCTTATCCGGACAGGGGGAATGTGAGCAGTACTTC. It codes for CASSLSGQGECEQYF.

V gene TRBV5-4 combines with J gene TRBJ2-2, with TRBD2 matching 10 bases. Germline assignment: CDR1 SGHNT and CDR2 YYREEE (reference sequence). After removal of 3 bases from V and 5 bases from J, the junction contained 4 bases not matched to a gene. The CDR3 consists of 15 residues. The CDR3 nucleotides are TGTGCCAGCAGCTCTAGCGGGAGACTGACCGGGGAGCTGTTTTTT. Its protein is CASSSSGRLTGELFF.

The gene calls are TRBV7-2 and TRBJ2-4, with 7 positions matching TRBD2. This CDR3 has 15 amino acids. CDR1 and CDR2 (germline): SGHTA, FQGNSA. V lost 1 base to trimming and J lost 7 bases; unmatched junction nucleotides: 7. CDR3 coding DNA: TGTGCCAGCAGCTTAGGACTAGCCGTTTCGAACATTCAGTACTTC. Its translation: CASSLGLAVSNIQYF.

The chain carries TRBV28 and TRBJ1-1, with D tentatively TRBD1 (5 bases). Trimming cost V 4 bases and J 4 bases, with 16 bases left between them. Germline assignment: CDR1 MDHEN and CDR2 SYDVKM. This CDR3 comprises 15 residues. The DNA for the CDR3 is TGTGCCAGCAGTTCAGCACAGGCTAGGGCCACTGAAGCTTTCTTT. It is translated as CASSSAQARATEAFF.

The rearrangement links TRBV10-3 to TRBJ1-2; 7 nucleotides match TRBD1. Trimming cost V 6 bases and J 0 bases; bases outside gene matches: 1. From germline, CDR1 is ENHRY and CDR2 SYGVKD. CDR3 length: 13 residues. For the CDR3, the DNA is TGTGCCATCAGGGACAGGTCTAACTATGGCTACACCTTC. Protein product: CAIRDRSNYGYTF.

This chain connects TRBV6-6 to TRBJ2-5; tentatively, D is TRBD1 (6 bases). V was shortened by 5 bases and J by 1 base, with 17 bases between the two germline ends. CDR3 length: 16 residues. Germline-derived CDR1 and CDR2 are MNHNY and SVGAGI (reference sequence). CDR3 DNA sequence: TGTGCCAGCAGTCTCCGCCAGGGGACCTTCCAAGAGACCCAGTACTTC. Residues: CASSLRQGTFQETQYF.

This rearrangement joins TRBV4-3 to TRBJ2-4; D is uncertain. Germline assignment: CDR1 LGHNA and CDR2 YSLEER. The CDR3 contains 13 residues. V lost 1 base and J 9 bases, leaving 10 bases between the germline ends. CDR3 sequence reads: CASSQGPGAIQYF. The CDR3 coding sequence is TGCGCCAGCAGCCAAGGCCCCGGCGCCATTCAGTACTTC.

The V gene is TRBV27, the J gene TRBJ2-5; tentatively, D is TRBD2 (5 bases). The CDR3 consists of 14 residues. Trimming pared 5 bases from V and 4 bases from J, leaving 14 bases between. The germline V gene encodes CDR1 MNHEY and CDR2 SMNVEV (reference sequence). CDR3 residues: CASSPTRMRETQYF. The CDR3 DNA follows: TGTGCCAGCAGTCCTACTAGAATGCGAGAGACCCAGTACTTC.

J is TRBJ2-7 and V is TRBV18; tentatively, D is TRBD1 or TRBD2 (5 bases each). This CDR3 is built from 13 residues. Trimming left V 6 bases short and J 2 bases short, with 11 bases between. Per germline, CDR1 KGHSH and CDR2 LQKENI. CDR3 loop: CASSRGGAYEQYV. The CDR3, as DNA: TGTGCCAGCTCTCGTGGGGGAGCCTACGAGCAGTACGTC.

The CDR3 sequence: CASRTGTANEKLFF. DNA for the CDR3: TGTGCCAGCAGGACAGGGACAGCTAATGAAAAACTGTTTTTT. The chain uses TRBV6-4 and TRBJ1-4; 7 nucleotides agree with TRBD1. Germline CDR1 reads MRHNA; CDR2 reads SNTAGT. Germline trimming cut 6 bases from V and 3 bases from J; bases unmatched to any gene: 4. This CDR3 contains 14 residues.